These T cell receptor beta chains were read from a single sample in a study of shared clonotypes between healthy human individuals. Some clones are missing from TCRdb's copy, which holds only in-frame ones; the method was immunoSEQ multiplex PCR. This repertoire shows nearly 2 million clones, approximately 95% found once; its top ten account for roughly 1%. The source material was naive CD8+ T cells sorted from blood. These receptor sequences come from a young man in good health. CDR3s leave out the opening cysteine and the closing phenylalanine or tryptophan.

v_call: TRBV7-2
cdr3_aa: ASSLREWDSYEQY

v_call: TRBV28
cdr3_aa: ASSSPGESSYNEQF

v_call: TRBV23-1
cdr3_aa: ASSRDRGLLWSEQY

v_call: TRBV6-5
cdr3_aa: ASSYSLAGVSYEQY

v_call: TRBV9
cdr3_aa: ASSVVQDSYEQY

v_call: TRBV5-8
cdr3_aa: ASSQGAGYT

v_call: TRBV9
cdr3_aa: ASSVSQGHTQY

v_call: TRBV30
cdr3_aa: AWKNTGTGSSYNSPLH

v_call: TRBV5-3
cdr3_aa: ARSPGQLSSYEQY

v_call: TRBV7-6
cdr3_aa: ASSWGDLYEQY

v_call: TRBV7-9
cdr3_aa: ASSSSYGNEQF

v_call: TRBV13
cdr3_aa: ASSSGTGAYEQY

v_call: TRBV11-2
cdr3_aa: ASSLDRQGSYEQY

v_call: TRBV7-9
cdr3_aa: ASSQTGGLETQY

v_call: TRBV27
cdr3_aa: ASSSAADSPVGEKLF

v_call: TRBV2
cdr3_aa: ASSDPQETQY

v_call: TRBV5-1
cdr3_aa: ASSLRDSNYGYT

v_call: TRBV19
cdr3_aa: ASSALSYNEQF

v_call: TRBV4-1
cdr3_aa: ASSQVGTGTGETQY

v_call: TRBV7-7
cdr3_aa: ASSLMTKETQY

v_call: TRBV7-6
cdr3_aa: ASSLEGGIPGEQY

v_call: TRBV5-1
cdr3_aa: ASRGLADYEQY

v_call: TRBV30
cdr3_aa: AWRPLTRYEQY

v_call: TRBV10-2
cdr3_aa: ASSTSGRVGEQY

v_call: TRBV29-1
cdr3_aa: SVGNRLEAF

v_call: TRBV7-9
cdr3_aa: ASSRGESNEQY

v_call: TRBV5-5
cdr3_aa: ASSSGTSGRTDTQY

v_call: TRBV18
cdr3_aa: ASSPGESQETQY

v_call: TRBV6-1
cdr3_aa: ASSDPGLAGPEQY

v_call: TRBV11-2
cdr3_aa: ASSSDPAEQY

v_call: TRBV27
cdr3_aa: ASSLGGFAREQY

v_call: TRBV5-6
cdr3_aa: ASSFGNQPQH

v_call: TRBV5-1
cdr3_aa: ASSLAGGPYEQY

v_call: TRBV7-9
cdr3_aa: ASSLASQGVKLF

v_call: TRBV13
cdr3_aa: ASSRRGGIWDEQF

v_call: TRBV19
cdr3_aa: ASREALNTEAF

v_call: TRBV4-1
cdr3_aa: ASSQDGTGSYEQY

v_call: TRBV4-3
cdr3_aa: ASSQDIYIGDSSYEQY

v_call: TRBV10-1
cdr3_aa: ASSASTSLANTGELF

v_call: TRBV5-1
cdr3_aa: ASSFQETQY

v_call: TRBV27
cdr3_aa: ASTSSFWGGTEAF

v_call: TRBV7-2
cdr3_aa: ASSPLGQSSYNSPLH

v_call: TRBV5-8
cdr3_aa: ASSLGGALYGYT

v_call: TRBV7-2
cdr3_aa: ASSLGSTYEQY